Detailed here is one T cell receptor beta chain. The target antigen is unknown. The sample originates from a study of immune characteristics of hereditary and idiopathic chronic pancreatitis. Study results and caveats: Both chronic pancreatitis groups had higher TCRbeta diversity and lower clonality than controls.

Total pancreatectomy with islet autotransplantation was the source of the chronic pancreatitis pancreas tissue. Bulk pancreas tissue, not sorted T cells, supplied the genomic DNA for TCR beta sequencing. Only in-frame clones appear in the TCRdb table, and some are missing; sequencing was by immunoSEQ multiplex PCR. The repertoire holds several thousand clones, with around three quarters as singletons. The CDR3 has 13 residues. V lost 3 bases and J lost 6, with 10 bases in between. CDR1 and CDR2 (germline): SGDLS, YYNGEE. The V and J genes are TRBV9 and TRBJ2-1, with TRBD2 as a possible D gene (6 bases). Sequencing was performed on pancreas tissue with hereditary chronic pancreatitis. The sequence was obtained from a human donor with chronic pancreatitis. Here the CDR3 DNA reads TGTGCCAGCAGCGGACTAGTTGTCAATGAGCAGTTCTTC. It is translated as CASSGLVVNEQFF.